The 24 T cell receptor beta chains presented below share a single source sample, sequenced in a study of blood T cells in healthy people across ages (dated by TCRdb to 2015 to 2017). Receptor libraries were prepared by 5' RACE. Reads for this sample came from an Illumina HiSeq 2500. A second PCR of about 6 to 11 cycles was performed with a sample-barcoded 5' primer and a J-beta primer mix. TCRdb ran its own pipeline on the public reads, namely fastp trimming at Q25 and MiXCR clone calling, and kept in-frame beta chains. All rows with the same CDR3 protein become a single entry with the most common DNA and genes. Within this sample are 720,000 or so distinct CDR3 sequences, with approximately 40% of them counted one time only. 25% to 35% of the sample is in the top ten clones. The sample was blood. The receptors shown here come from a man older than 75 in good health.

This clonotype was seen ten or more times. This rearrangement joins TRBV20-1 to TRBJ2-7, with D hard to call. The CDR3 contains 12 residues. Per germline, CDR1 DFQATT and CDR2 SNEGSKA (reference sequence). Deletions cut 3 bases from V and 5 bases from J, with 11 bases between. CDR3 coding DNA: TGCAGTGCTAGCCATCTCTTAGACGAGCAGTACTTC. Translation: CSASHLLDEQYF.

This clonotype showed up just a few times. This chain links TRBV7-9 with TRBJ1-2; perhaps TRBD1 as D (5 bases). Germline loops: CDR1 SEHNR, CDR2 FQNEAQ (reference sequence). This CDR3 spans 14 amino acids. The V and J ends lost 5 bases and 4 bases respectively, with 14 bases between them. The chain's CDR3 is CASSAIGHPYGYTF. The CDR3 region has the DNA TGTGCCAGCAGCGCGATCGGACACCCCTATGGCTACACCTTC.

The count of this clonotype is one. The chain recombines TRBV20-1 with TRBJ2-5, with 9 bases that match TRBD2. Near its end, the DNA agrees better with TRBJ2-7, so the J call may be wrong. The CDR3 loop spans 16 amino acids. Germline loops: CDR1 DFQATT, CDR2 SNEGSKA (reference sequence). The CDR3 nucleotides are TGCAGTGCTAATAGGGCGGTAGCGGGAGTATCTTACGAGCAGTACTTC. This gives the protein CSANRAVAGVSYEQYF.

This chain joins TRBV21-1 and TRBJ1-1. TRBV21-1 is assigned pseudogene status. The CDR3 runs to 14 residues. The DNA of the CDR3 is TGTGCCAGCAGCAAAGGGGGAGAGTGGAATGAAGTTTTCTTT. Translating gives CASSKGGEWNEVFF.

V is TRBV29-1 and J is TRBJ2-7; D may be TRBD1 (6 bases). Per the germline V gene, CDR1 is SQVTM and CDR2 is ANQGSEA. The length of the CDR3 is 13 residues. Trimming left V 4 bases short and J 0 bases short, with 10 bases between. CDR3 bases: TGCAGCGTTGTAACAGGGAGCTCCTACGAGCAGTACTTC. It is translated as CSVVTGSSYEQYF.

This sequence joins TRBV7-2 and TRBJ2-3; 15 bases are a match to TRBD2. V lost 5 bases to trimming and J lost 2 bases; unmatched junction nucleotides: 11. CDR3 size: 19 residues. Germline assignment: CDR1 SGHTA and CDR2 FQGNSA. The CDR3 bases are TGTGCCAGCAGCCGAGAAGGACTAGCGGGGGGGCATGACACAGATACGCAGTATTTT. Its translation is CASSREGLAGGHDTDTQYF.

This clonotype appeared a few times. V is TRBV6-1 and J is TRBJ2-6; TRBD2 is a possible D gene (5 bases). Trimming cost V 5 bases and J 1 base, with 18 bases left between them. This CDR3 comprises 18 residues. CDR1 and CDR2 from the germline V gene are MNHNS and SASEGT. The CDR3 reads CASSPRGASRSGANVLTF. The CDR3 DNA reads TGTGCCAGCAGTCCTCGGGGAGCCTCGAGGTCTGGGGCCAACGTCCTGACTTTC.

A few counts support this clonotype. The chain combines TRBV7-2 with TRBJ2-3, with D perhaps TRBD2 (5 bases). Germline values: CDR1 SGHTA, CDR2 FQGNSA. The CDR3 extends over 14 amino acids. V was trimmed by 2 bases and J by 2 bases, leaving 8 bases between them. The CDR3 DNA reads as TGTGCCAGCAGCTTAAGCGGTCACACAGATACGCAGTATTTT. It is translated as CASSLSGHTDTQYF.

This clonotype was detected only a few times. The genes are TRBV5-1 and TRBJ2-7; TRBD2 might be the D (6 bases). Trimming removed 4 bases at V and 6 bases at J, with 20 bases between. Per the germline V gene, CDR1 is SGHRS and CDR2 is YFSETQ. The CDR3 is made up of 15 amino acids. The CDR3 DNA is TGCGCCAGCAGCCGTCCTCTAGCGCAGGGTGGCGAGCAGTACTTC. It is translated as CASSRPLAQGGEQYF.

The rearrangement links TRBV2 to TRBJ2-5; 9 bases align to TRBD2. J gave up 4 bases and V 4 bases, and 7 bases lay outside the gene matches. The CDR3 extends over 15 amino acids. CDR1 SNHLY and CDR2 FYNNEI come from the germline V gene. The chain's CDR3 is CASSAVAGALETQYF. CDR3 coding DNA: TGTGCCAGCAGTGCGGTAGCGGGAGCCCTAGAGACCCAGTACTTC.

This clonotype was recorded many times. The chain carries TRBV29-1 and TRBJ2-3; TRBD1 matches at 7 bases. CDR3 length equals 10 residues. CDR1 is SQVTM, CDR2 ANQGSEA, per germline. V dropped 7 bases and J dropped 9; count of bases not matched to a gene: 4. CDR3 protein: CSAGQETQYF. CDR3 in DNA: TGCAGCGCCGGACAGGAGACGCAGTATTTT.

This clonotype was detected only a few times. This may stem from a read error, because a much larger clone lies one nucleotide away. The rearrangement joins TRBV25-1 to TRBJ1-1; D remains unclear. CDR1 MGHDK and CDR2 SYGVNS come from the germline V gene. Trimming pared 5 bases from V and 7 bases from J, leaving 14 bases between. The length of the CDR3 is 13 residues. The CDR3 loop is CASSYRSLGEAFF. In DNA form, the CDR3 reads TGTGCCAGCAGTTATCGGAGTTTGGGTGAAGCTTTCTTT.

V usage is TRBV5-1 and J usage is TRBJ1-1; no definite D call. Germline CDR1 and CDR2: SGHRS and YFSETQ. The CDR3 covers 14 residues. Trimming took 0 bases from V and 2 from J, leaving 8 bases between them. CDR3 in amino acids: CASSLVGSNTEAFF. In DNA form, the CDR3 reads TGCGCCAGCAGCTTGGTGGGGAGTAACACTGAAGCTTTCTTT. The full variable domain, completed using reference TRBV5-1 and TRBJ1-1, is KAGVTQTPRYLIKTRGQQVTLSCSPISGHRSVSWYQQTPGQGLQFLFEYFSETQRNKGNFPGRFSGRQFSNSRSEMNVSTLELGDSALYLCASSLVGSNTEAFFGQGTRLTVV.

This chain connects TRBV20-1 to TRBJ1-4; maybe TRBD1 (6 bases). Germline lookup yields CDR1 DFQATT and CDR2 SNEGSKA (reference sequence). CDR3 length equals 15 residues. The V end lost 0 bases, the J end lost 6 bases, and 14 bases lay between the germline ends. CDR3 sequence reads: CSAREWGGRDEKLFF. Here the CDR3 DNA reads TGCAGTGCTAGAGAGTGGGGGGGGCGGGATGAAAAACTGTTTTTT.

The chain couples TRBV9 to TRBJ2-1; the D gene is possibly TRBD2 (6 bases). The germline CDR1 and CDR2 sequences are SGDLS and YYNGEE. The CDR3 is made up of 16 amino acids. Deletions cut 1 base from V and 6 bases from J, with 17 bases between. CDR3 nucleotides: TGTGCCAGCAGCGTAAATCCGGGAGTAACCACCAATGAGCAGTTCTTC. Its protein product is CASSVNPGVTTNEQFF.

The gene calls are TRBV6-2 or TRBV6-3 and TRBJ2-7; D is ambiguous. Per the germline V gene, CDR1 is MNHEY and CDR2 is SVGEGT. V was cut by 6 bases and J by 7 bases, with 13 bases left in between. CDR3 length equals 12 residues. Here the CDR3 reads CASRTIEIEQYF. DNA for the CDR3: TGTGCCAGCAGAACCATAGAAATTGAGCAGTACTTC.

This clonotype was counted at least ten times. The J gene is TRBJ1-1, the V gene TRBV29-1; 11 nucleotides line up with TRBD1. The V gene end was trimmed by 4 bases and the J gene end by 5 bases; junction bases not matched to a gene: 18. Per the germline V gene, CDR1 is SQVTM and CDR2 is ANQGSEA. The CDR3 extends over 18 amino acids. CDR3 nucleotides: TGCAGCGTTGTTGGGACAGGGGGGTTTGGCTTCGGCAGGACTGAAGCTTTCTTT. It codes for CSVVGTGGFGFGRTEAFF. Combining the CDR3 with reference TRBV29-1 and TRBJ1-1 gives the whole variable domain SAVISQKPSRDICQRGTSLTIQCQVDSQVTMMFWYRQQPGQSLTLIATANQGSEATYESGFVIDKFPISRPNLTFSTLTVSNMSPEDSSIYLCSVVGTGGFGFGRTEAFFGQGTRLTVV.

As regards this clonotype: Its ends do not fully match the called genes, so a read error is possible. The V call is TRBV7-6, the J call TRBJ2-5, with D hard to call. Per the germline V gene, CDR1 is SGHVS and CDR2 is FNYEAQ. This CDR3 contains 13 residues. The CDR3 protein is CASSSLLQETRYF. The CDR3 DNA sequence: TGTGCCAGCAGCTCCCTCTTACAAGAGACCCGGTACTTC.

This clonotype was observed at least ten times. This chain connects TRBV29-1 to TRBJ2-3; the D gene is possibly TRBD1 (5 bases). The germline CDR1 and CDR2 sequences are SQVTM and ANQGSEA. Trimming pared 6 bases from V and 2 bases from J, leaving 6 bases between. CDR3 length: 11 residues. The CDR3 region has the DNA TGCAGCGTCGGACACACAGATACGCAGTATTTT. Translating it yields CSVGHTDTQYF.

The sample holds a few counts of this clonotype. The chain employs TRBV6-5 and TRBJ2-3, with a tentative D call TRBD1 (5 bases). Germline V gene lookup returns CDR1 MNHEY and CDR2 SVGAGI. There are 17 residues in the CDR3. Trimming took 2 bases from V and 4 from J, leaving 19 bases between them. CDR3 amino acids: CASSYGTGPTRSDTQYF. CDR3 nucleotides: TGTGCCAGCAGTTACGGCACAGGCCCAACTCGTTCAGATACGCAGTATTTT.

This chain joins TRBV3-1 and TRBJ1-1; D possibly corresponds to TRBD1 (5 bases). The CDR3 extends over 14 amino acids. Looked up from germline, CDR1 is LGHDT and CDR2 is YNNKEL (reference sequence). Trimming pared 5 bases from V and 2 bases from J, leaving 12 bases between. DNA for the CDR3: TGTGCCAGCAGCTACGGCAGGGTCAACACTGAAGCTTTCTTT. It specifies CASSYGRVNTEAFF.

The table lists this clonotype with many counts. The genes are TRBV7-2 and TRBJ1-1; D is unresolved. Germline assignment: CDR1 SGHTA and CDR2 FQGNSA. CDR3 length: 13 residues. V was shortened by 0 bases and J by 1 base, with 3 bases between the two germline ends. CDR3 bases: TGTGCCAGCAGCTTAGCAGGGAACACTGAAGCTTTCTTT. Its translation is CASSLAGNTEAFF.

This clonotype appeared once. A single base separates this from a much larger clone, so it may be a read error. This rearrangement joins TRBV29-1 to TRBJ1-4, with D hard to call. CDR1 and CDR2 (germline): SQVTM, ANQGSEA. This CDR3 region has 14 residues. This CDR3 is CSVGEFATNGKLFF. The CDR3 DNA is TGCAGCGTCGGAGAGTTTGCAACTAATGGAAAACTGTTTTTT.

In this sample, this clonotype turned up a few times. CDR3 bases: TGTGCCAGCAGCTCGGACCCGAGCTATGGCTACACCTTC. As protein: CASSSDPSYGYTF. The chain has TRBV25-1 and TRBJ1-2; the D is unclear. Deletions cut 6 bases from V and 4 bases from J, with 12 bases between. Germline-derived CDR1 and CDR2 are MGHDK and SYGVNS. The CDR3 is made up of 13 amino acids.